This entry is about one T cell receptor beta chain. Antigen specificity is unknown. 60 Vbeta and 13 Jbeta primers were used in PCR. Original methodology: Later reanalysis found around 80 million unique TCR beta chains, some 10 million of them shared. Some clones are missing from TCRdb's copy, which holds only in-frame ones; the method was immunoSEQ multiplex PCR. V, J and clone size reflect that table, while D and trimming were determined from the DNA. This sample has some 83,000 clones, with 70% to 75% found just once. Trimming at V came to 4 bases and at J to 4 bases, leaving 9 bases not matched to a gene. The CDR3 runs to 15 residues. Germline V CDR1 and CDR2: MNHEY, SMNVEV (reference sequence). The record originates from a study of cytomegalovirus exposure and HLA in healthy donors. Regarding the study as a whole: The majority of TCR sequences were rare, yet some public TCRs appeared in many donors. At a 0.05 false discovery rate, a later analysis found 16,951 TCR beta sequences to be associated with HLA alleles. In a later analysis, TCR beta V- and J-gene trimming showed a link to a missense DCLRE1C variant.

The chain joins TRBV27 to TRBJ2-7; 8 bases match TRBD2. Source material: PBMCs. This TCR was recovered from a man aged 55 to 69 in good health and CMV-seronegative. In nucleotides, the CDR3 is TGTGCCAGCAGTTCAGTTGTCGGGGGGGCTTACGAGCAGTACTTC. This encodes CASSSVVGGAYEQYF.